This T cell receptor beta chain was recovered during a study of blood T cell repertoires in COVID-19. The CDR3 is 16 amino acids. The V segment lost 0 bases and the J segment 0 bases; nucleotides outside the gene matches: 1. CDR1 LGHNA and CDR2 YNFKEQ come from the germline V gene. The table came from immunoSEQ multiplex PCR; TCRdb's copy has only in-frame clones and leaves some out. The repertoire has around 200,000 clones, 65% to 85% of them found once; the top ten carry 4.4%. This chain links TRBV4-2 with TRBJ1-1; TRBD1 matches 10 bases. This clonotype was obtained from a man aged 45-65 years with active or convalescent COVID-19. Source material: peripheral blood. CDR3 amino acids: CASSQDGTGVNTEAFF. CDR3 sequence (DNA): TGTGCCAGCAGCCAAGATGGGACAGGGGTGAACACTGAAGCTTTCTTT.